The 8 T cell receptor beta chains presented below share a single source sample, sequenced in a study of beta chain features in type 1 diabetes. Their antigen targets remain unknown. Study conclusions and caveats: Shorter TCRB CDR3s, moderately but significantly so, marked every one of the four CD4+ subsets in Type 1 diabetes patients.

The authors reverse transcribed all of the isolated RNA, so sequencing captured expressed TCRB transcripts. Clones were sequenced by immunoSEQ multiplex PCR, and TCRdb holds only the in-frame ones, with some missing. The sample records over 600,000 clones, about an eighth being singletons. The specimen sequenced was naive CD4+ T cells from blood. Receptor source: a man younger than 40 with type 1 diabetes.

This clone was recorded a few times. J is TRBJ1-5 and V is TRBV15, with D possibly matching TRBD1 (5 bases). Germline V gene sequence: CDR1 LNHNV, CDR2 YYDKDF (reference sequence). V lost 3 bases, J lost 0 bases, and 12 bases lay in between. The CDR3 totals 16 residues. The chain's CDR3 is CATSSGTSYSNQPQHF. CDR3 DNA: TGTGCCACCAGCAGCGGGACCTCTTATAGCAATCAGCCCCAGCATTTT.

The chain recombines TRBV7-2 with TRBJ2-7; 8 bases are a match to TRBD1. After removal of 0 bases from V and 2 bases from J, the junction contained 3 bases not matched to a gene. There are 15 residues in the CDR3. Germline V gene lookup returns CDR1 SGHTA and CDR2 FQGNSA. The CDR3 nucleotides are TGTGCCAGCAGCTTAGCGCTACAGGGGGCCTACGAGCAGTACTTC. It encodes CASSLALQGAYEQYF.

J is TRBJ2-4 and V is TRBV5-4, with D perhaps TRBD1 or TRBD2 (6 bases each). The V end lost 3 bases, the J end lost 15 bases, and 13 bases lay between the germline ends. Germline CDR1 SGHNT, CDR2 YYREEE (reference sequence). The CDR3 covers 11 residues. In DNA, the CDR3 is TGTGCCAGCAGCTCGCGGGACATTACGTACTTC. Translated: CASSSRDITYF.

This clone was seen a few times. One junction end disagrees with the germline gene, perhaps due to a read error. Other DNA sequences in this specimen translate into the identical CDR3. The chain has TRBV7-7 and TRBJ2-5, with TRBD1 as a possible D gene (6 bases). CDR3 length equals 14 residues. Per germline, CDR1 SSHAT and CDR2 FNYEAQ (reference sequence). CDR3 residues: CASSLGQSQETQYF. The CDR3 region has the DNA TGTGCTAGCAGCTTAGGACAGAGTCAAGAGACCCAGTACTTC.

The chain links TRBV6-5 to TRBJ2-7, with D possibly matching TRBD1 (5 bases). Trimming removed 6 bases from V and 3 bases from J, with 15 bases in between. Germline V lookup: CDR1 MNHEY, CDR2 SVGAGI. The CDR3 is made up of 14 amino acids. The CDR3 DNA sequence: TGTGCCAGCAGCTTACAGGCAGGAGTCTACGAGCAGTACTTC. Protein product: CASSLQAGVYEQYF.

The CDR3 nucleotides read TGCGCCAGCAGCTTGGGGTCTACCGGGGCCAACGTCCTGACTTTC. It translates to CASSLGSTGANVLTF. The rearrangement links TRBV5-1 to TRBJ2-6; D is uncertain. Per germline, CDR1 SGHRS and CDR2 YFSETQ. This CDR3 is built from 15 residues. V was trimmed by 0 bases and J by 4 bases, leaving 8 bases between them.

Comment on this clone: Other DNA sequences in this sample translate to the same CDR3. The genes are TRBV7-2 and TRBJ2-7; D is undetermined. V was pared by 5 bases and J by 3 bases, with 8 bases between. Germline V gene data show CDR1 as SGHTA and CDR2 as FQGNSA. The CDR3 is 12 residues long. The CDR3: CASSLSGYEQYF. CDR3 DNA sequence: TGTGCCAGCAGCCTGTCCGGCTACGAGCAGTACTTC.

There are a few counts of this clone. J is TRBJ1-1 and V is TRBV9; D is undetermined. This CDR3 has 15 residues. V lost 1 base and J 6 bases, leaving 16 bases between the germline ends. The germline V gene encodes CDR1 SGDLS and CDR2 YYNGEE. CDR3 sequence reads: CASSVWAEQMSEAFF. Here the CDR3 DNA reads TGTGCCAGCAGCGTATGGGCGGAGCAGATGTCTGAAGCTTTCTTT.